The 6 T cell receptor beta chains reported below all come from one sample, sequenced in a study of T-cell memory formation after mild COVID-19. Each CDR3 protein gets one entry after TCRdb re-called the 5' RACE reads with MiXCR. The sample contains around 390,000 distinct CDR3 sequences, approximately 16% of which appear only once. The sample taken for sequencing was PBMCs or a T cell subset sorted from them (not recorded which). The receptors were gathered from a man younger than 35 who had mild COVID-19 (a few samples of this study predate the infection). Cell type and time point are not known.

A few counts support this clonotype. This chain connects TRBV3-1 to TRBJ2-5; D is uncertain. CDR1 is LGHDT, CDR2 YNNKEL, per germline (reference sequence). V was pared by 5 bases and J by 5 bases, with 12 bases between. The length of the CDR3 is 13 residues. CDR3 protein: CASSLDLRETQYF. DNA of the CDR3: TGTGCCAGCAGCTTGGACCTTAGGGAGACCCAGTACTTC.

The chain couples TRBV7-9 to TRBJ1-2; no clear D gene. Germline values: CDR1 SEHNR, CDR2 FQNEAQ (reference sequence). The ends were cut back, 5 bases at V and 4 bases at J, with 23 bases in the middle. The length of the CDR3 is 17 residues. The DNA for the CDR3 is TGTGCCAGCAGCGAAAATGTAGGACTGACAACTTTCTATGGCTACACCTTC. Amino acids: CASSENVGLTTFYGYTF.

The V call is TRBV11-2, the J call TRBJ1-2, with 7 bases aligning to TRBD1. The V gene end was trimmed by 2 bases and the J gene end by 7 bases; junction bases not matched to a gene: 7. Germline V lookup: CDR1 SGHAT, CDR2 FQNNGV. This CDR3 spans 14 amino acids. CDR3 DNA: TGTGCCAGCAGCTTATGGCCTACAGGGGTTGGCTACACCTTC. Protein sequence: CASSLWPTGVGYTF.

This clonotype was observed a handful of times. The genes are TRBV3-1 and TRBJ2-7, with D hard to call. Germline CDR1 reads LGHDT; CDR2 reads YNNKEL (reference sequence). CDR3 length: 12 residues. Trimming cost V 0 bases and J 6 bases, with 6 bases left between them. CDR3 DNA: TGTGCCAGCAGCCAAGATCCGCTCGAGCAGTACGTC. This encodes CASSQDPLEQYV.

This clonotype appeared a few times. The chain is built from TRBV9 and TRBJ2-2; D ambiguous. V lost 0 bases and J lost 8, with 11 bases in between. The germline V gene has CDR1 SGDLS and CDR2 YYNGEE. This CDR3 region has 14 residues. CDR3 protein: CASSVERSPGELFF. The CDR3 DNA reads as TGTGCCAGCAGCGTAGAGAGGTCCCCGGGGGAGCTGTTTTTT. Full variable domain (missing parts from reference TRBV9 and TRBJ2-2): DSGVTQTPKHLITATGQRVTLRCSPRSGDLSVYWYQQSLDQGLQFLIQYYNGEERAKGNILERFSAQQFPDLHSELNLSSLELGDSALYFCASSVERSPGELFFGEGSRLTVL.

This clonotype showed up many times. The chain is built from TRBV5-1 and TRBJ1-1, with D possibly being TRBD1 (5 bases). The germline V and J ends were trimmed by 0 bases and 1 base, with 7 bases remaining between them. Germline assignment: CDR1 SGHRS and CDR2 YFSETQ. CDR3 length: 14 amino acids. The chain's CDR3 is CASSLGDGNTEAFF. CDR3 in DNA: TGCGCCAGCAGCTTGGGGGACGGGAACACTGAAGCTTTCTTT.